One and the same sample provided the 23 T cell receptor beta chains below, sequenced in a study of identical twins. TCRdb recomputed calls from the 5' RACE reads with MiXCR, one row per CDR3 protein. Here the sample spans approximately 220,000 distinct CDR3 sequences, under 10% being singletons. The same data also contributed to another study, on yellow fever vaccine responses in identical twins.

Sequenced: memory (CD45RO+) T cells sorted from blood. These receptors came from a young woman in good health.

The chain links TRBV6-1 to TRBJ2-1, with D possibly being TRBD1 (6 bases). The CDR3 has 14 amino acids. Germline loops: CDR1 MNHNS, CDR2 SASEGT. Trimming left V 5 bases short and J 7 bases short, with 15 bases between. In nucleotides, the CDR3 is TGTGCCAGCAGTAAATACAGGGATTGGAATGAGCAGTTCTTC. It encodes CASSKYRDWNEQFF.

V usage is TRBV7-6 and J usage is TRBJ2-1, with D unclear. Between the trimmed V and J ends, which lost 5 bases and 0 bases, there was a span of 17 bases. Germline CDR1 is SGHVS and CDR2 is FNYEAQ. This CDR3 is built from 17 residues. CDR3 amino acids: CASSPEPGGSSYNEQFF. Written as DNA, the CDR3 is TGTGCCAGCAGCCCGGAACCAGGCGGAAGCTCCTACAATGAGCAGTTCTTC.

This clonotype showed up many times. This chain links TRBV12-3 or TRBV12-4 with TRBJ2-2; 13 bases are a match to TRBD2. V was clipped by 5 bases and J by 11 bases; unmatched bases: 8. The CDR3 is 15 residues long. CDR3 sequence (DNA): TGTGCCAGCAGTACCCCGGGACTAGCGGGACTCGAGCTGTTTTTT. Translation: CASSTPGLAGLELFF.

The chain links TRBV20-1 to TRBJ1-2, with TRBD1 as a possible D gene (6 bases). Germline V gives CDR1 DFQATT, CDR2 SNEGSKA (reference sequence). The CDR3 spans 11 residues. Between the trimmed V and J ends, which lost 7 bases and 8 bases, there was a span of 14 bases. The CDR3 loop is CSVRIRGGYTF. The CDR3 nucleotides are TGCAGTGTCCGTATCAGGGGCGGCTACACCTTC.

The chain's CDR3 is CASRVLAPGTEAFF. The CDR3 coding sequence is TGTGCCAGCAGGGTTTTGGCTCCGGGGACTGAAGCTTTCTTT. The chain combines TRBV2 with TRBJ1-1; D call uncertain. Trimming removed 6 bases from V and 5 bases from J, with 16 bases in between. Germline CDR1 SNHLY, CDR2 FYNNEI. This CDR3 contains 14 residues.

This clonotype was counted a few times. The chain couples TRBV2 to TRBJ2-1, with a weak D call TRBD2 (6 bases). Germline V gene data show CDR1 as SNHLY and CDR2 as FYNNEI. The CDR3 spans 15 residues. Trimming stripped 6 bases from V and 8 bases from J, with 20 bases between. As DNA, the CDR3 is TGTGCCAGCAGGGAGCGGGCCGTCACGGTCGATGAGCAGTTCTTC. Translating gives CASRERAVTVDEQFF.

This clonotype came up a few times. This sequence joins TRBV14 and TRBJ2-1, with TRBD2 as a possible D gene (6 bases). The length of the CDR3 is 15 residues. Germline CDR1 reads SGHDN; CDR2 reads FVKESK. The V and J ends lost 1 base and 4 bases respectively, with 11 bases between them. In DNA, the CDR3 is TGTGCCAGCAGCCAAGCCACCGGGAGATACAATGAGCAGTTCTTC. It codes for CASSQATGRYNEQFF.

At least ten counts were recorded for this clonotype. The chain has TRBV20-1 and TRBJ2-1, with D possibly matching TRBD2 (6 bases). Trimming pared 2 bases from V and 6 bases from J, leaving 14 bases between. The germline V gene encodes CDR1 DFQATT and CDR2 SNEGSKA (reference sequence). This CDR3 spans 14 amino acids. The DNA of the CDR3 is TGCAGTGCTAGATGGTTAGCGGCCTCCAATGAGCAGTTCTTC. Translated, it gives CSARWLAASNEQFF.

The chain uses TRBV20-1 and TRBJ2-2, with a possible D match to TRBD2 (5 bases). The germline V and J ends were trimmed by 6 bases and 1 base, with 6 bases remaining between them. Per germline, CDR1 DFQATT and CDR2 SNEGSKA (reference sequence). This CDR3 is built from 12 residues. The CDR3 reads CSAGGNTGELFF. The CDR3 DNA reads TGCAGTGCAGGAGGGAACACCGGGGAGCTGTTTTTT.

This clonotype occurred many times. The J gene is TRBJ1-5, the V gene TRBV12-3 or TRBV12-4; D perhaps matches TRBD1 (5 bases). The ends were cut back, 3 bases at V and 5 bases at J, with 11 bases in the middle. The CDR3 sequence is 14 residues long. In DNA form, the CDR3 reads TGTGCCAGCAGTTTTCAGGGCCTGTATCAGCCCCAGCATTTT. It specifies CASSFQGLYQPQHF.

This sequence joins TRBV11-2 and TRBJ1-2; a possible D gene is TRBD1 (5 bases). V was clipped by 4 bases and J by 3 bases, with 15 bases between them. The CDR3 runs 15 residues. Germline CDR1 SGHAT, CDR2 FQNNGV. The CDR3 loop is CASSSRGGSDYGYTF. In DNA, the CDR3 is TGTGCCAGCAGCTCGCGGGGGGGATCGGACTATGGCTACACCTTC.

This clonotype was detected once. The chain employs TRBV4-2 and TRBJ2-1; TRBD2 aligns across 11 bases. This CDR3 has 14 amino acids. V lost 6 bases to trimming and J lost 7 bases; unmatched junction nucleotides: 5. Germline CDR1 reads LGHNA; CDR2 reads YNFKEQ. The CDR3 reads CASSPTSGRNEQFF. CDR3 DNA sequence: TGTGCCAGCAGTCCCACTAGCGGGAGAAATGAGCAGTTCTTC.

The gene calls are TRBV20-1 and TRBJ2-7; D is unclear. This CDR3 spans 11 amino acids. V was cut by 0 bases and J by 9 bases, with 9 bases left in between. Germline CDR1 reads DFQATT; CDR2 reads SNEGSKA (reference sequence). CDR3 sequence reads: CSARDSARQYF. The CDR3 nucleotides read TGCAGTGCTAGAGATTCAGCTAGGCAGTACTTC.

This clonotype was detected only a few times. The chain employs TRBV18 and TRBJ1-2; D may be TRBD1 (5 bases). The germline V and J ends were trimmed by 5 bases and 4 bases, with 14 bases remaining between them. This CDR3 contains 14 residues. Per the germline V gene, CDR1 is KGHSH and CDR2 is LQKENI. The CDR3 reads CASSDQGRIYGYTF. The CDR3, as DNA: TGTGCCAGCTCAGACCAGGGACGGATCTATGGCTACACCTTC.

This clonotype has at least ten counts. CDR3 in amino acids: CASSQTNLGADTQYF. CDR3 DNA sequence: TGTGCCAGCAGCCAGACGAATCTTGGGGCAGATACGCAGTATTTT. This chain connects TRBV7-9 to TRBJ2-3; D is unclear. Germline values: CDR1 SEHNR, CDR2 FQNEAQ (reference sequence). Trimming took off 5 bases at V and 4 bases at J, with 16 bases between the two ends. The CDR3 is 15 residues long. Supplemented by reference TRBV7-9 and TRBJ2-3, the full variable domain reads DTGVSQNPRHKITKRGQNVTFRCDPISEHNRLYWYRQTLGQGPEFLTYFQNEAQLEKSRLLSDRFSAERPKGSFSTLEIQRTEQGDSAMYLCASSQTNLGADTQYFGPGTRLTVL.

The rearrangement joins TRBV7-9 to TRBJ1-5; TRBD1 aligns across 7 bases. The trim removed 5 bases at V and 12 bases at J, leaving 10 bases unmatched. Germline V lookup: CDR1 SEHNR, CDR2 FQNEAQ (reference sequence). This CDR3 contains 13 residues. The CDR3 nucleotides read TGTGCCAGCAGCCAGGGGCAGGGGGTGCACCAGCATTTT. Translated, it gives CASSQGQGVHQHF.

Only a few counts were recorded for this clonotype. The CDR3 nucleotides are TGTGCCAGCAGCCCCCCCGGACAGCGGGGAAACACCATATATTTT. Protein: CASSPPGQRGNTIYF. This chain uses TRBV7-2 with TRBJ1-3; possibly TRBD1 for D (6 bases). The ends were cut back, 5 bases at V and 4 bases at J, with 15 bases in the middle. Germline CDR1 and CDR2: SGHTA and FQGNSA. The CDR3 contains 15 residues. Looking up the rest from reference TRBV7-2 and TRBJ1-3 gives the full variable domain: GAGVSQSPSNKVTEKGKDVELRCDPISGHTALYWYRQSLGQGLEFLIYFQGNSAPDKSGLPSDRFSAERTGGSVSTLTIQRTQQEDSAVYLCASSPPGQRGNTIYFGEGSWLTVV.

This chain connects TRBV7-2 to TRBJ2-5; TRBD1 might be the D (6 bases). The germline V gene has CDR1 SGHTA and CDR2 FQGNSA. The CDR3 covers 15 residues. The V end lost 2 bases, the J end lost 0 bases, and 10 bases lay between the germline ends. As DNA, the CDR3 is TGTGCCAGCAGCTTATGGGGGCAGAACCAAGAGACCCAGTACTTC. Protein: CASSLWGQNQETQYF.

This clonotype was observed a handful of times. CDR3 in DNA: TGTGCCAGCAGAGTCGGGAGCTCCTACAATGAGCAGTTCTTC. This codes for CASRVGSSYNEQFF. The chain couples TRBV12-3 or TRBV12-4 to TRBJ2-1; tentative D call: TRBD2 (6 bases). CDR3 length: 14 residues. V was trimmed by 6 bases and J by 0 bases, leaving 9 bases between them.

Many counts were recorded for this clonotype. The V gene is TRBV13, the J gene TRBJ1-1; the D gene is possibly TRBD1 (6 bases). Germline CDR1 reads PRHDT; CDR2 reads FYEKMQ (reference sequence). CDR3 length: 15 residues. V gave up 7 bases and J gave up 4 bases, with 19 bases separating them. The DNA of the CDR3 is TGTGCCAGCACCCGAAGGGGGGGGCTTGGCACTGAAGCTTTCTTT. Translated: CASTRRGGLGTEAFF.

This clonotype was counted at least ten times. The chain carries TRBV12-3 or TRBV12-4 and TRBJ2-1, with 7 bases fitting TRBD2. V shed 3 bases and J 5 bases; nucleotides not matched to a gene: 4. This CDR3 region has 14 residues. Here the CDR3 reads CASSFGGRDNEQFF. The CDR3 nucleotides read TGTGCCAGCAGTTTCGGCGGGAGAGACAATGAGCAGTTCTTC.

The V call is TRBV25-1, the J call TRBJ2-2, with D unclear. CDR1 MGHDK and CDR2 SYGVNS come from the germline V gene. This CDR3 is built from 14 residues. The V end lost 4 bases, the J end lost 1 base, and 7 bases lay between the germline ends. For the CDR3, the DNA is TGTGCCAGCAGTGGTGCAGTGAACACCGGGGAGCTGTTTTTT. This gives the protein CASSGAVNTGELFF.

V gene TRBV15 combines with J gene TRBJ2-7; D remains ambiguous. This CDR3 spans 14 amino acids. V was cut by 0 bases and J by 0 bases, with 6 bases left in between. CDR1 is LNHNV, CDR2 YYDKDF, per germline (reference sequence). The CDR3 DNA is TGTGCCACCAGCAGAGACAGCATCTCCTACGAGCAGTACTTC. Its protein product is CATSRDSISYEQYF.